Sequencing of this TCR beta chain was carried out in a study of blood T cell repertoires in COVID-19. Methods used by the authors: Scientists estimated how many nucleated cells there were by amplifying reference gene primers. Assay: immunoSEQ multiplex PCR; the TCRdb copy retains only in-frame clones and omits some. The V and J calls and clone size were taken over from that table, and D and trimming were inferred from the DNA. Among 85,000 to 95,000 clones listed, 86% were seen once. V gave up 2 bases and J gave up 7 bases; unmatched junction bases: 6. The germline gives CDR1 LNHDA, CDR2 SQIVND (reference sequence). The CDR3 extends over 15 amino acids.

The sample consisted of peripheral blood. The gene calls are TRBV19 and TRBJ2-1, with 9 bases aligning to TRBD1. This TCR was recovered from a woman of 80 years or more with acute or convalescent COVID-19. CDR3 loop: CASSIKGTGRNEQFF. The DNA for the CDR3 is TGTGCCAGTAGTATAAAGGGGACAGGGCGGAATGAGCAGTTCTTC.